Listed here is a single TCR beta chain. The data were obtained in a study of PD-1 blockade in classical Hodgkin lymphoma. The time point denotes: newly diagnosed, previously untreated cHL patient sample. Generated by immunoSEQ multiplex PCR, the TCRdb table keeps only in-frame clones and is missing some. The data contain 20,000 to 25,000 clones, roughly 94% of them singletons. Per germline, CDR1 SGHTA and CDR2 FQGNSA. The CDR3 consists of 14 residues. The J segment lost 0 bases and the V segment lost 3 bases, leaving 2 bases of the junction unmatched. Sequencing input: peripheral blood mononuclear cells (PBMCs). This TCR derives from a human donor with classical Hodgkin lymphoma. The chain recombines TRBV7-2 with TRBJ2-7; 7 bases agree with TRBD2. CDR3 loop: CASSLERGSYEQYF. Here the CDR3 DNA reads TGTGCCAGCAGCTTGGAGCGGGGCTCCTACGAGCAGTACTTC.